This paragraph covers one T cell receptor beta chain sequence. Its target is not known. Execution of the assay was at deep level. Assay: immunoSEQ multiplex PCR; the TCRdb copy retains only in-frame clones and omits some. The sample shows some 2.1 million clones, over 85% of them seen only once. The sample belongs to a study of shared clonotypes between healthy human individuals. Overall study context: The study enrolled a couple of women and a few men aged 18 to 49. Each donor's CD4 naive and CD4 memory cells filled three plates apiece, CD8 naive two, and CD8 memory one. Study conclusions and caveats: An anticipated effect of sequencing depth on clonotype sharing among donors was recognized.

The germline CDR1 and CDR2 sequences are SGDLS and YYNGEE. V gave up 4 bases and J gave up 8 bases; unmatched junction bases: 13. The CDR3 totals 16 residues. The V and J genes are TRBV9 and TRBJ2-3; TRBD2 matches at 10 bases. This sequence was found in a man aged 18 to 30 in good health. Sequencing was performed on naive CD4+ T cells sorted from blood. As for subset: CD45RA+ positively selected. CDR3 protein: CASSWGTSADGGTQYF. In nucleotides, the CDR3 is TGTGCCAGCAGCTGGGGGACTAGCGCAGATGGGGGTACGCAGTATTTT.